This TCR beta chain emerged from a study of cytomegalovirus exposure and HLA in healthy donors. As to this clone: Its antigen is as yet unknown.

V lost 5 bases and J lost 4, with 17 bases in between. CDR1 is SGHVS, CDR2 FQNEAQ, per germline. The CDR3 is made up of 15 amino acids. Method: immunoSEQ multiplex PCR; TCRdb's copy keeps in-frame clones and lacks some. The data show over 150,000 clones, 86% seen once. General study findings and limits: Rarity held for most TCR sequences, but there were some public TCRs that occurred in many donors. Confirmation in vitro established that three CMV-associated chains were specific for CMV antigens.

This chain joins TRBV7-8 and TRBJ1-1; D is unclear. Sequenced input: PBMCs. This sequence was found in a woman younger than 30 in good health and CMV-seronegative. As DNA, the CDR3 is TGTGCCAGCAGCCTCACCGGGGTTCCCGGCACTGAAGCTTTCTTT. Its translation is CASSLTGVPGTEAFF. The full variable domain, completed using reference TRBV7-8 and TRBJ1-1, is GAGVSQSPRYKVAKRGQDVALRCDPISGHVSLFWYQQALGQGPEFLTYFQNEAQLDKSGLPSDRFFAERPEGSVSTLKIQRTQQEDSAVYLCASSLTGVPGTEAFFGQGTRLTVV.